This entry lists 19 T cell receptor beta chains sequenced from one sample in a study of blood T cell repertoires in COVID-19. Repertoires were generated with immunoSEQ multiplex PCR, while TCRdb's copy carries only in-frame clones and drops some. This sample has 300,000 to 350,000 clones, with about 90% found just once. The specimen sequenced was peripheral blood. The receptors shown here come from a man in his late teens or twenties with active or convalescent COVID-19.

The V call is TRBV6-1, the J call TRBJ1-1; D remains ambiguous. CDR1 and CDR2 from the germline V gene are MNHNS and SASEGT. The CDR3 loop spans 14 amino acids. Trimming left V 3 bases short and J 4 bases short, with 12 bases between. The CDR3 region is CASSDGVWGTEAFF. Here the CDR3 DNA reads TGTGCCAGCAGTGACGGGGTCTGGGGCACTGAAGCTTTCTTT.

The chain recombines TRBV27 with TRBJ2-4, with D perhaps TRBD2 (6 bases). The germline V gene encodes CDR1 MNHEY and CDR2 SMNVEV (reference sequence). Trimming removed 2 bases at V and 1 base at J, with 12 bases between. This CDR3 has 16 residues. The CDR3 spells CASSLGQSGAKNIQYF. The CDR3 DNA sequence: TGTGCCAGCAGTTTAGGTCAAAGCGGGGCCAAAAACATTCAGTACTTC.

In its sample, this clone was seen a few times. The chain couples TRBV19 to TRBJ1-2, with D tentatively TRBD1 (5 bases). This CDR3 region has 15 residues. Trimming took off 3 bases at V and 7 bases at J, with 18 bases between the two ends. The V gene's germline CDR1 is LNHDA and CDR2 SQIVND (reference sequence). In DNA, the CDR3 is TGTGCCAGTAGTATTGAGATGGGGCGCAGGGTTGGCTACACCTTC. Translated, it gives CASSIEMGRRVGYTF. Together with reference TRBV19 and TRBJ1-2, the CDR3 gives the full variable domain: DGGITQSPKYLFRKEGQNVTLSCEQNLNHDAMYWYRQDPGQGLRLIYYSQIVNDFQKGDIAEGYSVSREKKESFPLTVTSAQKNPTAFYLCASSIEMGRRVGYTFGSGTRLTVV.

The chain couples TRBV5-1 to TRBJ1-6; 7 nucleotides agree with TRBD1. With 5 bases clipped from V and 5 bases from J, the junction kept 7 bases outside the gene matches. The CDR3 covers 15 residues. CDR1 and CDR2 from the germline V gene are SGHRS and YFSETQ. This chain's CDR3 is CASSRGGQDNSPLHF. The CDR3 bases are TGCGCCAGCAGTCGAGGGGGCCAAGATAATTCACCCCTCCACTTT.

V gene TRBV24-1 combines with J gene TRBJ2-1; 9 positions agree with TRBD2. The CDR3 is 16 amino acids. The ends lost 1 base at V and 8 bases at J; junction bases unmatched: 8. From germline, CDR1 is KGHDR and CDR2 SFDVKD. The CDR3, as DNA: TGTGCCACCAGTGATTTTGGAGCGGGAGGTTTCCATGAGCAGTTCTTC. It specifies CATSDFGAGGFHEQFF.

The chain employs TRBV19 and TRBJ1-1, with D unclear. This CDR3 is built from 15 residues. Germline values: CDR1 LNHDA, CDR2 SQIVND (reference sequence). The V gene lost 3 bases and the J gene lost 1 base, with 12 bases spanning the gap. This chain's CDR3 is CASSILRQPNTEAFF. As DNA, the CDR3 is TGTGCCAGTAGTATCCTCAGGCAGCCGAACACTGAAGCTTTCTTT.

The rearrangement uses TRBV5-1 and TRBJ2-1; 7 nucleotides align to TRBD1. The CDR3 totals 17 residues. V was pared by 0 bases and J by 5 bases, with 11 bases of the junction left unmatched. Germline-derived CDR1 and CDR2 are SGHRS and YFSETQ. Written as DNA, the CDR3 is TGCGCCAGCAGCTTGGGTCCAGGGGGATTGTCGGACAATGAGCAGTTCTTC. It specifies CASSLGPGGLSDNEQFF.

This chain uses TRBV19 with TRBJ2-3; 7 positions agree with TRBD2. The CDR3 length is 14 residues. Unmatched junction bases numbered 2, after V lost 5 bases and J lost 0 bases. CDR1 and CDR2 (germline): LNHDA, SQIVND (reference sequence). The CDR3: CASSWRGSTDTQYF. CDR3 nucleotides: TGTGCCAGTAGTTGGCGGGGGAGCACAGATACGCAGTATTTT.

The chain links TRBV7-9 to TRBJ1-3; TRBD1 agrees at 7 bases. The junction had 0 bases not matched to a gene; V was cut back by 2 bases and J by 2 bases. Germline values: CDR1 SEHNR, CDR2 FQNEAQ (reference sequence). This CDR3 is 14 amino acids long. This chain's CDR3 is CASSLQGAGNTIYF. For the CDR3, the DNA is TGTGCCAGCAGCTTACAGGGGGCTGGAAACACCATATATTTT.

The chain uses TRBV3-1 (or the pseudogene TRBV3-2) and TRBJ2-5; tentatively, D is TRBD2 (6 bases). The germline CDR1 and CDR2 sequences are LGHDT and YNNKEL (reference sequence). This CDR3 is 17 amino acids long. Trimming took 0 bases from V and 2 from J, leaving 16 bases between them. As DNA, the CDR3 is TGTGCCAGCAGCCAAGATGCGGCTAGCGCGGTACAAGAGACCCAGTACTTC. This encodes CASSQDAASAVQETQYF.

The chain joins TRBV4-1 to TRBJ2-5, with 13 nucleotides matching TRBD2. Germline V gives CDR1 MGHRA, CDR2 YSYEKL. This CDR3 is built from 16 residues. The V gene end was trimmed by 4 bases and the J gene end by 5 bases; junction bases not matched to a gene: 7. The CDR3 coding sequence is TGCGCCAGCAGCCCTGGACTAGCGGGGGCAGGGGAGACCCAGTACTTC. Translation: CASSPGLAGAGETQYF.

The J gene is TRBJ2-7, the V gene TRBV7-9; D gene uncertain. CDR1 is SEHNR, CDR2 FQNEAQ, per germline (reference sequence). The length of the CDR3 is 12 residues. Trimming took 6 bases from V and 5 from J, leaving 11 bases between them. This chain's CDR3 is CASRYLEHEQYF. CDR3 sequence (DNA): TGTGCCAGCAGATACTTAGAGCACGAGCAGTACTTC.

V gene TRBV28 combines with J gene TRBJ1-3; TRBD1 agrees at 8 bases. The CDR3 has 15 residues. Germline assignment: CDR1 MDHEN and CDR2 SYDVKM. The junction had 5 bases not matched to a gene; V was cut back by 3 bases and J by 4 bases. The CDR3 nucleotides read TGTGCCAGCAGTTTTCACAGGGGGAGAGGAAACACCATATATTTT. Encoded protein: CASSFHRGRGNTIYF.

CDR3 coding DNA: TGTGCCAGCAGACTACACTACGAGCAGTACTTC. It is translated as CASRLHYEQYF. This chain uses TRBV11-2 with TRBJ2-7, with D unresolved. Per the germline V gene, CDR1 is SGHAT and CDR2 is FQNNGV. V lost 6 bases and J lost 3, with 6 bases in between. The CDR3 loop spans 11 amino acids.

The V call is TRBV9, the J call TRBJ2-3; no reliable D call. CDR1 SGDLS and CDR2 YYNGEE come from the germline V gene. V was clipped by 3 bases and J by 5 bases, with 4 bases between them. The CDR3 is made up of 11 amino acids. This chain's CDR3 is CASSGEDTQYF. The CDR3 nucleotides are TGTGCCAGCAGCGGAGAAGATACGCAGTATTTT.

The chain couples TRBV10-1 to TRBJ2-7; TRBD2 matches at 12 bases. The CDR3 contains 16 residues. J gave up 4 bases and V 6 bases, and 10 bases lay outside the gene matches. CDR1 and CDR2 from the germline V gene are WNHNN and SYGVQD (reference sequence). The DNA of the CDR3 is TGCGCCAGCAGCCCGGGACTAGCGGGCGCCCATTACGAGCAGTACTTC. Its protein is CASSPGLAGAHYEQYF.

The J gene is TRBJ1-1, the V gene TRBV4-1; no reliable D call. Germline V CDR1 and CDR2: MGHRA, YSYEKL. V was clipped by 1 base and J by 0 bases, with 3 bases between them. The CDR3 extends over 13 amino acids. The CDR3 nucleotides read TGCGCCAGCAGCCAAGGAGTGAACACTGAAGCTTTCTTT. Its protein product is CASSQGVNTEAFF.

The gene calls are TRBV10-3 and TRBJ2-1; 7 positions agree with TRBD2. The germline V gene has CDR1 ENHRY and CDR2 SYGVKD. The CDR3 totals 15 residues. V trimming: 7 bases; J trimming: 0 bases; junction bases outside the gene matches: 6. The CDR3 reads CAITGGGGSYNEQFF. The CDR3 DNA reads TGTGCCATCACAGGCGGCGGGGGCTCCTACAATGAGCAGTTCTTC.

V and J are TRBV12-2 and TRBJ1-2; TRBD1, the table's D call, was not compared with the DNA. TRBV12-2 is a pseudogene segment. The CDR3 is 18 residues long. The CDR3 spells CASRSPLDRDLTNYGYTF. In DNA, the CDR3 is TGTGCAAGTCGCTCACCTCTGGACAGGGACTTAACTAACTATGGCTACACCTTC.